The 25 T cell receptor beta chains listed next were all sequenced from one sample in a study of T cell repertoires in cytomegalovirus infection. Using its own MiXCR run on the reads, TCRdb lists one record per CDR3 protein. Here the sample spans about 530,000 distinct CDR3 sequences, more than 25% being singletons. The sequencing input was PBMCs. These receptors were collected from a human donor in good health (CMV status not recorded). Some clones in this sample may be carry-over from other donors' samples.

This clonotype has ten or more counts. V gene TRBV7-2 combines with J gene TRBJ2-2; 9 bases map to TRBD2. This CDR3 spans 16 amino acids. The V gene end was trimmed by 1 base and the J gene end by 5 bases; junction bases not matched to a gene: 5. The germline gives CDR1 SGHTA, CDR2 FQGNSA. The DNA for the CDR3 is TGTGCCAGCAGCTTAGTTGTGCGGGGGGGGACCGGGGAGCTGTTTTTT. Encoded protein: CASSLVVRGGTGELFF.

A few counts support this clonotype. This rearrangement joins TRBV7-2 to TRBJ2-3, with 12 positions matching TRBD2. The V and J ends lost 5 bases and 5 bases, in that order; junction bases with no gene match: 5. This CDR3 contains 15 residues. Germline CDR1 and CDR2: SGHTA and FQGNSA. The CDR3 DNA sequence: TGTGCCAGCAGCGCTAGCGGGAGGGGCATAGATACGCAGTATTTT. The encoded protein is CASSASGRGIDTQYF.

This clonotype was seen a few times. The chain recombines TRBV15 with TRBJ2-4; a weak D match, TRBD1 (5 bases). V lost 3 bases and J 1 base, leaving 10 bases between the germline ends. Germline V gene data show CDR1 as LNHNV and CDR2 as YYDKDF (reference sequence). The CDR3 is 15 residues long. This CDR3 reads CATSSRDLAKNIQYF. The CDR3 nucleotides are TGTGCCACCAGCAGCAGGGATCTTGCCAAAAACATTCAGTACTTC.

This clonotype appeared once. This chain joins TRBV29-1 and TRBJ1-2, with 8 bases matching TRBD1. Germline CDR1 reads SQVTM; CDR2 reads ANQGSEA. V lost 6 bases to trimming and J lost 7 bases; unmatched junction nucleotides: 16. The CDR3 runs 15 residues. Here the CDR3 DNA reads TGCAGCGTGGAATTTGCCAGGGGACAGGCTGGTGGCTACACCTTC. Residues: CSVEFARGQAGGYTF.

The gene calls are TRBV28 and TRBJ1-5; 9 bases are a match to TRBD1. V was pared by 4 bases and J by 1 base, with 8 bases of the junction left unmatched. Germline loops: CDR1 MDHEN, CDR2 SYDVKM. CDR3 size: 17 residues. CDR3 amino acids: CASSSPTGGESNQPQHF. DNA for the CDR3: TGTGCCAGCAGTTCTCCGACAGGGGGGGAGAGCAATCAGCCCCAGCATTTT.

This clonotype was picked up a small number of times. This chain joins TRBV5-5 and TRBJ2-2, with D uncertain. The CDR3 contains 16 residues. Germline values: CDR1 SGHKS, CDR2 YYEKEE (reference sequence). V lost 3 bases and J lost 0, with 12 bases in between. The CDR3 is CASSSWTGPNTGELFF. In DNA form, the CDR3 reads TGTGCCAGCAGCTCGTGGACCGGGCCGAACACCGGGGAGCTGTTTTTT. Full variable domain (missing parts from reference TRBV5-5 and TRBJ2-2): DAGVTQSPTHLIKTRGQQVTLRCSPISGHKSVSWYQQVLGQGPQFIFQYYEKEERGRGNFPDRFSARQFPNYSSELNVNALLLGDSALYLCASSSWTGPNTGELFFGEGSRLTVL.

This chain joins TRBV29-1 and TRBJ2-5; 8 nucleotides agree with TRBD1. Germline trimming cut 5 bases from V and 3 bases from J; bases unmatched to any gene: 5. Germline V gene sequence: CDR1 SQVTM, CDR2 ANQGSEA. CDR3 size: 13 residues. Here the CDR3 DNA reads TGCAGCGTTTCCCCGACAGGGGAAGAGACCCAGTACTTC. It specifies CSVSPTGEETQYF.

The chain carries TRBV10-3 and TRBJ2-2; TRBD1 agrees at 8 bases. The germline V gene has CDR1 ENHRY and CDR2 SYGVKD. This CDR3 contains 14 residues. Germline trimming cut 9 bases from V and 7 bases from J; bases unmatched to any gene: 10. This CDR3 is CAMGTGRDFGELFF. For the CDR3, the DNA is TGTGCCATGGGGACAGGTCGGGATTTCGGGGAGCTGTTTTTT.

The DNA for the CDR3 is TGTGCCAGCAGTTTAATCGGGGGAAACGAGCAGTACTTC. Translating it yields CASSLIGGNEQYF. The chain is built from TRBV12-3 or TRBV12-4 and TRBJ2-7; possibly TRBD2 for D (6 bases). This CDR3 contains 13 residues. V dropped 2 bases and J dropped 5 bases, with 10 bases sitting between them.

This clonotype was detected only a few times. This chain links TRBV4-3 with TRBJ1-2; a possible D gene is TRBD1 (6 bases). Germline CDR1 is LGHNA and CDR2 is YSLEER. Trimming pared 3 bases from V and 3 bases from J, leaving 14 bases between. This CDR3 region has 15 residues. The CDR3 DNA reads TGCGCCAGCAGCCAGAGGATCTCAGGGGACTATGGCTACACCTTC. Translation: CASSQRISGDYGYTF.

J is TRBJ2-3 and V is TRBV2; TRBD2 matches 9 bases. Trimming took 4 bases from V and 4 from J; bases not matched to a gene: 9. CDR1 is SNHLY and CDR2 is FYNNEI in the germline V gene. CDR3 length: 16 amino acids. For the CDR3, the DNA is TGTGCCAGCAGTGGGATCCTAGCGGGGAAAGCAGATACGCAGTATTTT. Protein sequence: CASSGILAGKADTQYF.

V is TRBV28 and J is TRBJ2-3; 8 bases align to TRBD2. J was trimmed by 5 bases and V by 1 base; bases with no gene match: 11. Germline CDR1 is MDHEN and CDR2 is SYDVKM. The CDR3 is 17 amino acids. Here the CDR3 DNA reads TGTGCCAGCAGTTTATATCGTTCAGCGGGAGTAGTAGATACGCAGTATTTT. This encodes CASSLYRSAGVVDTQYF. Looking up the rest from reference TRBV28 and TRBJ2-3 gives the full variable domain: DVKVTQSSRYLVKRTGEKVFLECVQDMDHENMFWYRQDPGLGLRLIYFSYDVKMKEKGDIPEGYSVSREKKERFSLILESASTNQTSMYLCASSLYRSAGVVDTQYFGPGTRLTVL.

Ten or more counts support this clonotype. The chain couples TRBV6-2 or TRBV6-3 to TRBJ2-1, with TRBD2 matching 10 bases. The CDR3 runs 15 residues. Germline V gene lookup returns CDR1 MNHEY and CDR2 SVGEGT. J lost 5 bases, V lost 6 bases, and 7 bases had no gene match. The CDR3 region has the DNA TGTGCCAGCAGGGAGGGACTAGCGAGTGACAATGAGCAGTTCTTC. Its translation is CASREGLASDNEQFF.

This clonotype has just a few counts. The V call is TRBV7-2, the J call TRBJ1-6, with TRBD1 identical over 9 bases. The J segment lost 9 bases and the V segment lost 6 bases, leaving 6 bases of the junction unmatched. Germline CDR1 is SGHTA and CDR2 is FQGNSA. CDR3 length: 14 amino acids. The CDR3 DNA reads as TGTGCCAGCAGTCAACAGGGGGCGCGTTCACCCCTCCACTTT. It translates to CASSQQGARSPLHF. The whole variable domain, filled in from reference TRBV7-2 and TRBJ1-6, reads GAGVSQSPSNKVTEKGKDVELRCDPISGHTALYWYRQSLGQGLEFLIYFQGNSAPDKSGLPSDRFSAERTGGSVSTLTIQRTQQEDSAVYLCASSQQGARSPLHFGNGTRLTVT.

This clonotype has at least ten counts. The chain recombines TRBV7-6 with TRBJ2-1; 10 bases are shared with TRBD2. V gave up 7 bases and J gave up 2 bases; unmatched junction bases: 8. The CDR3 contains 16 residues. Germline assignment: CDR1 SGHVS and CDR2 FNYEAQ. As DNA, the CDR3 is TGTGCCAGCACTATATATAGCGGGAGGACCTACAATGAGCAGTTCTTC. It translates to CASTIYSGRTYNEQFF.

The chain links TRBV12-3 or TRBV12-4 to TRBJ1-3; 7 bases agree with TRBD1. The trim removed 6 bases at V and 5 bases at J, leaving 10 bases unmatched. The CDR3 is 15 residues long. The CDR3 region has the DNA TGTGCCAGCAGAGTCCGAGGGACAGACCGAAACACCATATATTTT. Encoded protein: CASRVRGTDRNTIYF.

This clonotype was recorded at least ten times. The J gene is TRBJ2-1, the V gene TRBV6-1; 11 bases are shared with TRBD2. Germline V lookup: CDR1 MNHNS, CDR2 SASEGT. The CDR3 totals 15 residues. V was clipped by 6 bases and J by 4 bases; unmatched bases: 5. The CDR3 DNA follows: TGTGCCAGCAGCCCGACTAGCGGGGATTACAATGAGCAGTTCTTC. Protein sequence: CASSPTSGDYNEQFF.

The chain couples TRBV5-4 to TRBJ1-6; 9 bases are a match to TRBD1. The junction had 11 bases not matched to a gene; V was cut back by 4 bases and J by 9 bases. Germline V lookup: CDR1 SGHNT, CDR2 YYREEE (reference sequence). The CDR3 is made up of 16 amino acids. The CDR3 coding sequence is TGTGCCAGCAGCAGGAAACAGGGGGCCTTTATTTCACCCCTCCACTTT. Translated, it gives CASSRKQGAFISPLHF.

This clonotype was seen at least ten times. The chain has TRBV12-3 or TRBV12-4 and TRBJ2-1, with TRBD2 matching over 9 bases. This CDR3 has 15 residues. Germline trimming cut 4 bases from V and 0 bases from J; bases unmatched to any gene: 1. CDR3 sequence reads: CASSSTSGSYNEQFF. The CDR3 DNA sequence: TGTGCCAGCAGTTCGACTAGCGGCTCCTACAATGAGCAGTTCTTC.

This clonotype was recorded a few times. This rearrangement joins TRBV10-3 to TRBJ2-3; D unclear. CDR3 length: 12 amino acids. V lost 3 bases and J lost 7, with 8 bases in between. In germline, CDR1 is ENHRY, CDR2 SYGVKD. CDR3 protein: CAISDHSYTQYF. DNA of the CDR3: TGTGCCATCAGTGATCACTCCTATACGCAGTATTTT.

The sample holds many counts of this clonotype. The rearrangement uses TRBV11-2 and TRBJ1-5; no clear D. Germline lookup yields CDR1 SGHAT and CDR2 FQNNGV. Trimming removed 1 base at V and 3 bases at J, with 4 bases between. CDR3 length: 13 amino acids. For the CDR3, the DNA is TGTGCCAGCAGCTTAGGTCCCAATCAGCCCCAGCATTTT. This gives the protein CASSLGPNQPQHF. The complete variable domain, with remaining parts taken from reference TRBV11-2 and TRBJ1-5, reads EAGVAQSPRYKIIEKRQSVAFWCNPISGHATLYWYQQILGQGPKLLIQFQNNGVVDDSQLPKDRFSAERLKGVDSTLKIQPAKLEDSAVYLCASSLGPNQPQHFGDGTRLSIL.

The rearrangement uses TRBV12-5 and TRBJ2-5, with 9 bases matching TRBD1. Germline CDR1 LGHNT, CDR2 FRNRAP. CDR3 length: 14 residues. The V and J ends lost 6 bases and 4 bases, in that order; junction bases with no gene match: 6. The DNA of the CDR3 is TGTGCTAGTGGAAGGGGACAGGGATCAGAGACCCAGTACTTC. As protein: CASGRGQGSETQYF.

CDR3 in DNA: TGTGCCAGCAGTCGGGGTGAAGGGTTCAATCAGCCCCAGCATTTT. It is translated as CASSRGEGFNQPQHF. This chain joins TRBV6-2 or TRBV6-3 and TRBJ1-5; no reliable D call. The CDR3 sequence is 15 residues long. V lost 5 bases and J 3 bases, leaving 14 bases between the germline ends. The germline V gene has CDR1 MNHEY and CDR2 SVGEGT.

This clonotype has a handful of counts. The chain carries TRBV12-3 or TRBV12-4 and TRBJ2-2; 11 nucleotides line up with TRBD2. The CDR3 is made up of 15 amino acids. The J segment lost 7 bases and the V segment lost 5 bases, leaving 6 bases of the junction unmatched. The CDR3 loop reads CASSPSGRPRGELFF. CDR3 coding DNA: TGTGCCAGCAGTCCTAGCGGGAGGCCCCGCGGGGAGCTGTTTTTT.

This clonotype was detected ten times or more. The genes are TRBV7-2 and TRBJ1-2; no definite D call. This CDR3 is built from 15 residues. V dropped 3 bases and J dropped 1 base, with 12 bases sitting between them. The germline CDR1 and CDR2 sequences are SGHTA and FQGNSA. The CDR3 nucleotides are TGTGCCAGCAGCTTGGACGTTTCCCGTAACTATGGCTACACCTTC. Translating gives CASSLDVSRNYGYTF.